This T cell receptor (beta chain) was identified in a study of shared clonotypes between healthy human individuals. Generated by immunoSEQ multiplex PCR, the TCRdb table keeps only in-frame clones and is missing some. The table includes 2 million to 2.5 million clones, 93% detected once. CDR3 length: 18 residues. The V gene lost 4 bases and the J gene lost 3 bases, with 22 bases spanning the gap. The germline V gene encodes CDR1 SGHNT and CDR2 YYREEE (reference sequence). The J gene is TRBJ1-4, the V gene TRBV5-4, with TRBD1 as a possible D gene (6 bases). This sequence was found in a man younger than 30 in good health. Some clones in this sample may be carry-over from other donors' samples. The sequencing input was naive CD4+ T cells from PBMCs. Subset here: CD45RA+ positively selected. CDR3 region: CASSVAAGRGLSNEKLFF. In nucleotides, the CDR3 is TGTGCCAGCAGCGTCGCCGCCGGCAGGGGTTTGTCTAATGAAAAACTGTTTTTT.